The 20 T cell receptor beta chains below were found in one sample sequenced in a study of spatial heterogeneity in lung cancer. Time point reported: sample taken at primary tumor resection. Whole RNA, isolated from tumor, nontumor lung or frozen PBMC, was sequenced without prior sorting. From the 5' RACE reads, TCRdb called clonotypes with MiXCR, one entry per CDR3 protein. Counted here are 9,100 or so distinct CDR3 sequences, approximately 7.8% occurring once; the ten biggest clones make up less than 35%. Specimen: PBMCs, collected at surgery. Receptors were obtained from a female donor with early-stage non-small cell lung cancer.

This clonotype was detected ten times or more. The rearrangement uses TRBV7-8 and TRBJ2-7; unclear D gene. With 5 bases removed from V and 6 bases from J, the gap between germline ends came to 11 bases. Per germline, CDR1 SGHVS and CDR2 FQNEAQ. This CDR3 region has 12 residues. CDR3 loop: CASSLHLTEQYF. The CDR3 DNA follows: TGTGCCAGCAGCCTCCATCTAACCGAGCAGTACTTC.

This clonotype is medium-sized in the sample. The chain recombines TRBV25-1 with TRBJ2-7, with 11 positions matching TRBD2. J gave up 10 bases and V 2 bases, and 13 bases lay outside the gene matches. From germline, CDR1 is MGHDK and CDR2 SYGVNS. The CDR3 contains 16 residues. The CDR3 DNA reads as TGTGCCAGCAGTGAAGCACTAGCGGGAGTACGGGTTCAACAGTACTTC. Protein: CASSEALAGVRVQQYF.

This clonotype qualifies as medium-sized. The chain employs TRBV6-1 and TRBJ2-2; 7 bases are shared with TRBD1. CDR1 and CDR2 (germline): MNHNS, SASEGT. This CDR3 has 15 residues. Unmatched junction bases numbered 6, after V lost 6 bases and J lost 2 bases. The DNA for the CDR3 is TGTGCCAGCAGCCGACGACAGGGTAACACCGGGGAGCTGTTTTTT. As protein: CASSRRQGNTGELFF.

This clonotype is termed medium-sized. The rearrangement joins TRBV12-3 or TRBV12-4 to TRBJ1-1, with D perhaps TRBD1 (6 bases). Between the trimmed V and J ends, which lost 6 bases and 5 bases, there was a span of 13 bases. The length of the CDR3 is 13 residues. In DNA form, the CDR3 reads TGTGCCAGCAGCGTTGTCCAGGGGACTGAAGCTTTCTTT. This codes for CASSVVQGTEAFF.

By share, this clonotype counts as medium-sized. The gene calls are TRBV5-1 and TRBJ1-5; D unresolved. The germline V and J ends were trimmed by 0 bases and 5 bases, with 6 bases remaining between them. Germline loops: CDR1 SGHRS, CDR2 YFSETQ. This CDR3 region has 13 residues. The CDR3 bases are TGCGCCAGCAGCTTGGGGGTAGATCAGCCCCAGCATTTT. Translating it yields CASSLGVDQPQHF.

This clonotype was picked up many times. The chain recombines TRBV20-1 with TRBJ1-2; D not resolved. The germline V gene encodes CDR1 DFQATT and CDR2 SNEGSKA (reference sequence). Trimming pared 1 base from V and 5 bases from J, leaving 11 bases between. The CDR3 is 13 amino acids. The CDR3 nucleotides are TGCAGTGCTAGAGTTAATCGGTGGTATGGCTACACCTTC. Amino acids: CSARVNRWYGYTF.

This clonotype was recorded many times. J is TRBJ2-7 and V is TRBV20-1, with D possibly matching TRBD2 (5 bases). The CDR3 contains 13 residues. V was clipped by 2 bases and J by 3 bases, with 11 bases between them. Germline lookup yields CDR1 DFQATT and CDR2 SNEGSKA (reference sequence). The CDR3 protein is CSARSLAGYEQYF. CDR3 coding DNA: TGCAGTGCTAGAAGTCTAGCCGGCTACGAGCAGTACTTC.

Ten or more counts support this clonotype. This rearrangement joins TRBV6-5 to TRBJ2-7; tentatively, D is TRBD1 or TRBD2 (5 bases each). Germline values: CDR1 MNHEY, CDR2 SVGAGI. V shed 3 bases and J shed 0 bases, with 6 bases lying between them. The CDR3 has 13 residues. This chain's CDR3 is CASSYGGSYEQYF. In DNA, the CDR3 is TGTGCCAGCAGTTATGGGGGCTCCTACGAGCAGTACTTC.

The table lists this clonotype with many counts. The chain has TRBV7-8 and TRBJ2-4, with D possibly matching TRBD2 (6 bases). The CDR3 sequence is 15 residues long. The V gene's germline CDR1 is SGHVS and CDR2 FQNEAQ. V was cut by 5 bases and J by 1 base, with 12 bases left in between. The CDR3 region is CASSPRRVAKNIQYF. CDR3 bases: TGTGCCAGCAGCCCTAGGAGGGTTGCCAAAAACATTCAGTACTTC. The full variable domain, completed using reference TRBV7-8 and TRBJ2-4, is GAGVSQSPRYKVAKRGQDVALRCDPISGHVSLFWYQQALGQGPEFLTYFQNEAQLDKSGLPSDRFFAERPEGSVSTLKIQRTQQEDSAVYLCASSPRRVAKNIQYFGAGTRLSVL.

In this sample, this clonotype is medium-sized. V is TRBV6-2 or TRBV6-3 and J is TRBJ2-7; 8 bases are a match to TRBD1. V was clipped by 2 bases and J by 4 bases; unmatched bases: 4. Germline V gives CDR1 MNHEY, CDR2 SVGEGT. The CDR3 consists of 14 residues. The CDR3 bases are TGTGCCAGCAGTTACGGACAGGGTGGGTACGAGCAGTACTTC. Amino acid sequence: CASSYGQGGYEQYF.

This clonotype was counted only a few times. The chain couples TRBV5-1 to TRBJ2-7; no clear D gene. Per germline, CDR1 SGHRS and CDR2 YFSETQ. There are 11 residues in the CDR3. Between the trimmed V and J ends, which lost 7 bases and 7 bases, there was a span of 12 bases. CDR3 region: CASSETTEQYF. The DNA of the CDR3 is TGCGCCAGCTCGGAAACTACGGAGCAGTACTTC.

By share, this clonotype ranks as medium-sized. The rearrangement uses TRBV15 and TRBJ2-2, with D uncertain. Germline CDR1 reads LNHNV; CDR2 reads YYDKDF (reference sequence). With 2 bases removed from V and 2 bases from J, the gap between germline ends came to 18 bases. This CDR3 is 18 amino acids long. The CDR3 DNA reads TGTGCCACCAGCAGATTCCCTAGTGGGTCAGGAAACACCGGGGAGCTGTTTTTT. Protein: CATSRFPSGSGNTGELFF.

This clonotype has only a few counts. The rearrangement links TRBV7-6 to TRBJ2-5; no definite D call. CDR1 is SGHVS and CDR2 is FNYEAQ in the germline V gene. This CDR3 has 13 amino acids. V was trimmed by 3 bases and J by 5 bases, leaving 10 bases between them. The CDR3 is CASSFGLEETQYF. The CDR3 bases are TGTGCCAGCAGCTTCGGTCTTGAGGAGACCCAGTACTTC. Full variable domain (remainder filled in from reference TRBV7-6 and TRBJ2-5): GAGVSQSPRYKVTKRGQDVALRCDPISGHVSLYWYRQALGQGPEFLTYFNYEAQQDKSGLPNDRFSAERPEGSISTLTIQRTEQRDSAMYRCASSFGLEETQYFGPGTRLLVL.

The V gene is TRBV12-5, the J gene TRBJ1-5, with D unresolved. Deletions cut 6 bases from V and 11 bases from J, with 5 bases between. Germline loops: CDR1 LGHNT, CDR2 FRNRAP. The CDR3 extends over 9 amino acids. The CDR3 loop is CASGPTQHF. The CDR3 region has the DNA TGTGCTAGTGGCCCCACCCAGCATTTT. The full variable domain, rest sourced from reference TRBV12-5 and TRBJ1-5, is DARVTQTPRHKVTEMGQEVTMRCQPILGHNTVFWYRQTMMQGLELLAYFRNRAPLDDSGMPKDRFSAEMPDATLATLKIQPSEPRDSAVYFCASGPTQHFGDGTRLSIL.

This clonotype was counted ten times or more. J is TRBJ1-1 and V is TRBV23-1, with 12 bases lining up with TRBD1. TRBV23-1 is an ORF; its function is uncertain. V was clipped by 0 bases and J by 4 bases; unmatched bases: 3. The CDR3 runs 16 residues. The CDR3 DNA follows: TGCGCCAGCAGTCAATCGCGGGACAGGGGGCGCACTGAAGCTTTCTTT. Translating gives CASSQSRDRGRTEAFF.

The sample holds many counts of this clonotype. This chain connects TRBV20-1 to TRBJ1-1; no clear D gene. The CDR3 consists of 12 residues. V lost 5 bases to trimming and J lost 6 bases, with 13 bases between them. CDR1 and CDR2 (germline): DFQATT, SNEGSKA (reference sequence). This chain's CDR3 is CSARPQTAEAFF. CDR3 in DNA: TGCAGTGCTCGACCCCAGACGGCTGAAGCTTTCTTT.

The table lists this clonotype with a few counts. The chain combines TRBV6-1 with TRBJ2-2; TRBD2 matches 10 bases. The CDR3 has 15 amino acids. In germline, CDR1 is MNHNS, CDR2 SASEGT. J gave up 3 bases and V 5 bases, and 3 bases lay outside the gene matches. In DNA, the CDR3 is TGTGCCAGCAGTCCAACTAGCGGGGACACCGGGGAGCTGTTTTTT. The encoded protein is CASSPTSGDTGELFF.

The chain uses TRBV5-1 and TRBJ2-3, with unresolved D. The CDR3 runs to 13 residues. From germline, CDR1 is SGHRS and CDR2 YFSETQ. Trimming cost V 3 bases and J 6 bases, with 11 bases left between them. The CDR3, as DNA: TGCGCCAGCAGCTCACCTGGTGGGGATACGCAGTATTTT. Translation gives CASSSPGGDTQYF.

This clonotype appeared many times. The rearrangement links TRBV3-1 to TRBJ1-5; D gene uncertain. With 1 base removed from V and 5 bases from J, the gap between germline ends came to 3 bases. Germline V CDR1 and CDR2: LGHDT, YNNKEL (reference sequence). The CDR3 covers 12 residues. CDR3 sequence (DNA): TGTGCCAGCAGCCAAGGGGATCAGCCCCAGCATTTT. Translation: CASSQGDQPQHF. Full variable domain (missing parts from reference TRBV3-1 and TRBJ1-5): DTAVSQTPKYLVTQMGNDKSIKCEQNLGHDTMYWYKQDSKKFLKIMFSYNNKELIINETVPNRFSPKSPDKAHLNLHINSLELGDSAVYFCASSQGDQPQHFGDGTRLSIL.

This clonotype was seen at least ten times. The V and J genes are TRBV9 and TRBJ2-2; D not resolved. V was clipped by 0 bases and J by 5 bases, with 11 bases between them. The CDR3 length is 15 residues. CDR1 is SGDLS, CDR2 YYNGEE, per germline. Here the CDR3 reads CASSVGVAWTGELFF. CDR3 DNA sequence: TGTGCCAGCAGCGTAGGGGTGGCTTGGACCGGGGAGCTGTTTTTT.